Detailed here is one TCR beta chain. Data came from immunoSEQ multiplex PCR; TCRdb stores just in-frame clones and leaves some out. The profile shows 45,000 to 55,000 clones, roughly 83% of them singletons. The data are from a study of blood T cell repertoires in COVID-19. The germline V gene encodes CDR1 MNHEY and CDR2 SVGAGI. The CDR3 covers 15 residues. V was pared by 6 bases and J by 4 bases, with 18 bases between. V and J are TRBV6-5 and TRBJ2-5; possible D gene TRBD1, 5 bases. The clonotype comes from a human donor in a cohort sampled during active COVID-19. What was sequenced was peripheral blood. The CDR3 nucleotides read TGTGCCAGCAGCCAAAGGGTGGCAGGGTCAGAGACCCAGTACTTC. It codes for CASSQRVAGSETQYF.